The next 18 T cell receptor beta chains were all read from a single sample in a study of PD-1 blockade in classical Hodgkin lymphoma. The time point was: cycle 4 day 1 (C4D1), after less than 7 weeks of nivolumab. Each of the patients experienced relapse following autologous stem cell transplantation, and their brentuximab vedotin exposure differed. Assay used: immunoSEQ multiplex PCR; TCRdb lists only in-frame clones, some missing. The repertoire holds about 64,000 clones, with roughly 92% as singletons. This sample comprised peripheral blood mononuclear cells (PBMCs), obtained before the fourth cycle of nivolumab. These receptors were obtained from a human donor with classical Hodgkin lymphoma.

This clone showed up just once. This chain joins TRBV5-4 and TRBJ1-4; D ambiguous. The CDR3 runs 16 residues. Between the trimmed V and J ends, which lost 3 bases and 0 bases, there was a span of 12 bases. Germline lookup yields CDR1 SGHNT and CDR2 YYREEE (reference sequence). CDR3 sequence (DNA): TGTGCCAGCAGCTCTCGTAAAGATGCAACTAATGAAAAACTGTTTTTT. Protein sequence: CASSSRKDATNEKLFF.

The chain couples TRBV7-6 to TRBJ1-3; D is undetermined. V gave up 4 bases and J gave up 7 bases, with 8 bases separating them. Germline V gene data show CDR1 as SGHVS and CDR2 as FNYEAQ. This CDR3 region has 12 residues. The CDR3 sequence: CASSSGRNTIYF. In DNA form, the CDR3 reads TGTGCCAGCAGCTCCGGACGTAACACCATATATTTT.

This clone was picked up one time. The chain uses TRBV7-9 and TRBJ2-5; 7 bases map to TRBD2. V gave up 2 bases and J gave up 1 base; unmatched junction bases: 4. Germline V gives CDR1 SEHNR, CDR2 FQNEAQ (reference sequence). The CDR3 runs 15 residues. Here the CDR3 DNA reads TGTGCCAGCAGCTTAACACCGGGGGGCCAAGAGACCCAGTACTTC. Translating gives CASSLTPGGQETQYF.

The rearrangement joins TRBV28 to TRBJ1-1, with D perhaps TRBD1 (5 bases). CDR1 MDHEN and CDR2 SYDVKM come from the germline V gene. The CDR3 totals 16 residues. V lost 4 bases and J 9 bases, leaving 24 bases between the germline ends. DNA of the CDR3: TGTGCCAGCAGTTCAACAAGGGACCCGCGGTCGCAACAAGCTTTCTTT. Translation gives CASSSTRDPRSQQAFF.

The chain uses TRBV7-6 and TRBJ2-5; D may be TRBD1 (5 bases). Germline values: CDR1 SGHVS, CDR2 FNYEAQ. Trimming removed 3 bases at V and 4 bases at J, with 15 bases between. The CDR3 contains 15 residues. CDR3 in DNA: TGTGCCAGCAGCTTTTCTTCTCAGGGTGGAGAGACCCAGTACTTC. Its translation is CASSFSSQGGETQYF.

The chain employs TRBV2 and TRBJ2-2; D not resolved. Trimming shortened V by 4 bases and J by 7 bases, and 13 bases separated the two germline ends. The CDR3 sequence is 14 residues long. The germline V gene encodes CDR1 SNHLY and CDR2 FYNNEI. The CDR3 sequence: CASSVAVPGGELFF. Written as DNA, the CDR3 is TGTGCCAGCAGTGTAGCAGTGCCAGGCGGGGAGCTGTTTTTT.

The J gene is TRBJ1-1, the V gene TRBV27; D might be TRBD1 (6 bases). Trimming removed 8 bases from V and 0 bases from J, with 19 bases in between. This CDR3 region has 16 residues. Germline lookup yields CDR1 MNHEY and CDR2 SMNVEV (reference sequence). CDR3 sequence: CASLARRGTLNTEAFF. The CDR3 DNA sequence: TGTGCCAGCCTCGCGAGGAGGGGGACATTGAACACTGAAGCTTTCTTT.

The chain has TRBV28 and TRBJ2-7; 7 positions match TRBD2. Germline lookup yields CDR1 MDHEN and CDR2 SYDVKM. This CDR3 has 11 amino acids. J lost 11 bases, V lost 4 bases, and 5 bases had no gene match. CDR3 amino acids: CASSSPGREYF. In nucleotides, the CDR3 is TGTGCCAGCAGTTCCCCAGGGAGGGAGTACTTC.

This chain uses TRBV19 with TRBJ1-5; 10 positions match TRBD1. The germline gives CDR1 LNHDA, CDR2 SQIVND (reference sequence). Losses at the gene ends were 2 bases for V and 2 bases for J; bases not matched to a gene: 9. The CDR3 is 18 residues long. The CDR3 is CASSIRGDRGVGNQPQHF. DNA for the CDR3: TGTGCCAGTAGTATAAGGGGGGACAGGGGCGTAGGCAATCAGCCCCAGCATTTT.

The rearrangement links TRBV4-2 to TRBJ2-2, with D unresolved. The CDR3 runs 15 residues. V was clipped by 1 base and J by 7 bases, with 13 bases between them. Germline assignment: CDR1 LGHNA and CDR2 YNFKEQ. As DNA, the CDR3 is TGTGCCAGCAGCCAAGTTTCAGAAGGTAGCGGGGAGCTGTTTTTT. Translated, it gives CASSQVSEGSGELFF.

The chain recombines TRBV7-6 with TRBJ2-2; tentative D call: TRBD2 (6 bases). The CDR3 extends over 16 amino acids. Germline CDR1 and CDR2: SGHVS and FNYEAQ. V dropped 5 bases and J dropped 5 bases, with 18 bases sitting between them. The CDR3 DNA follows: TGTGCCAGCAGCCACAATAGCGGAAGGGGTACCGGGGAGCTGTTTTTT. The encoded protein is CASSHNSGRGTGELFF.

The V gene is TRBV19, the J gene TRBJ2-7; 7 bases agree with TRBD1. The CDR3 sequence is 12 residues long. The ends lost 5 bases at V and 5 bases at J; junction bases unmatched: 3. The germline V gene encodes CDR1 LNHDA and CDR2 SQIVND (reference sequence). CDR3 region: CASSPGQHEQYF. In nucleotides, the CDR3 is TGTGCCAGTAGTCCGGGACAGCACGAGCAGTACTTC.

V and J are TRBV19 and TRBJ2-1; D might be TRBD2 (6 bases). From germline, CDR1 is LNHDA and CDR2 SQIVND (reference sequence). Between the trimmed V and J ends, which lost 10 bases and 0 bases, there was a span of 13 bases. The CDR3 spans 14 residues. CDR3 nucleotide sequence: TGTGCCACCCGGGACTCCTACTCCTACAATGAGCAGTTCTTC. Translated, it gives CATRDSYSYNEQFF. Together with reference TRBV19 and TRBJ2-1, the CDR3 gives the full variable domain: DGGITQSPKYLFRKEGQNVTLSCEQNLNHDAMYWYRQDPGQGLRLIYYSQIVNDFQKGDIAEGYSVSREKKESFPLTVTSAQKNPTAFYLCATRDSYSYNEQFFGPGTRLTVL.

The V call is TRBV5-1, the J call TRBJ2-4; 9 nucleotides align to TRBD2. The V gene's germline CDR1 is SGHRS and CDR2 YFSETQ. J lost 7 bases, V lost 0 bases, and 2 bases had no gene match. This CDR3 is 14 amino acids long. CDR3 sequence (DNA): TGCGCCAGCAGCTTGGCCGGGACTAGCAACATTCAGTACTTC. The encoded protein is CASSLAGTSNIQYF.

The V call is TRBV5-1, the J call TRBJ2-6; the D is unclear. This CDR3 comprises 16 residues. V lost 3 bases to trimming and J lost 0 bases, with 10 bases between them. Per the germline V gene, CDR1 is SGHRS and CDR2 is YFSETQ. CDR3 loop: CASSSTGHSGANVLTF. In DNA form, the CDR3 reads TGCGCCAGCAGCTCGACTGGTCACTCTGGGGCCAACGTCCTGACTTTC. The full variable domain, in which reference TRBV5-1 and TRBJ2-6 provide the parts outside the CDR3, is KAGVTQTPRYLIKTRGQQVTLSCSPISGHRSVSWYQQTPGQGLQFLFEYFSETQRNKGNFPGRFSGRQFSNSRSEMNVSTLELGDSALYLCASSSTGHSGANVLTFGAGSRLTVL.

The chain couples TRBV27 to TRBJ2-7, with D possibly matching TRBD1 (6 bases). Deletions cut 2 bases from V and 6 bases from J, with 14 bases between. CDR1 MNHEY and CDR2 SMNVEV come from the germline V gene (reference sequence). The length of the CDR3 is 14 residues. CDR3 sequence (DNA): TGTGCCAGCAGTTTAGTTGGGGGCCCCGGCGAGCAGTACTTC. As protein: CASSLVGGPGEQYF.

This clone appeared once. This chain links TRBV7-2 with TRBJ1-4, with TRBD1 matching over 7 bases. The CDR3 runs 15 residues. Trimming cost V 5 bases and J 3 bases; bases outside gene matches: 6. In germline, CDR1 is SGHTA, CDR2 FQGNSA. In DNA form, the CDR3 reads TGTGCCAGCAGCGCGACCGGGACAGCTAATGAAAAACTGTTTTTT. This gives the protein CASSATGTANEKLFF.

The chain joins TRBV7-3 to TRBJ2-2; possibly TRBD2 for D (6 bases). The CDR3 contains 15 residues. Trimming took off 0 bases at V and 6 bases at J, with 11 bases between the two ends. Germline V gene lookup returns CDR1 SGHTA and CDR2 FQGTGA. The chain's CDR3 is CASSLTPGVPGELFF. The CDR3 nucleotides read TGTGCCAGCAGCTTAACTCCGGGAGTCCCCGGGGAGCTGTTTTTT.